This T cell receptor beta chain is from a study of graft-versus-host responses after intestinal transplantation. Study background: Multivisceral, liver-intestinal, or isolated intestinal grafts were transplanted into recipients. Once they had received anti-thymocyte globulin induction, all recipients took tacrolimus and steroids for about three years.

Worth noting for this clone: Its antigen is unknown.

Profiled with immunoSEQ multiplex PCR; TCRdb holds only in-frame clones, not every one. The sample lists 90,000 to 95,000 clones, roughly 91% occurring once. This sequence was found in a human donor who received an intestinal transplant. Source: unstimulated CD8+ T cells sorted from spleen or lymph node cells, taken before intestinal transplant.

In DNA, the CDR3 is TGCGCCAGCACGCTTGGCTATGAGCAGTTCTTC. It codes for CASTLGYEQFF. The V call is TRBV5-1, the J call TRBJ2-1; D remains ambiguous. The CDR3 covers 11 residues. Germline CDR1 and CDR2: SGHRS and YFSETQ. V shed 6 bases and J shed 8 bases, with 9 bases lying between them.